This T cell receptor beta chain is from a study of long-term antiretroviral therapy in people with HIV. Broader study findings: Relative to control repertoires, HIV repertoires exhibited narrower CDR3 length ranges.

Notes on this clone: The antigen is not known.

Running of the v3.0 immunoSEQ assay took place at survey level. Data came from immunoSEQ multiplex PCR; TCRdb stores just in-frame clones and leaves some out. The sample yields about 24,000 clones, over 80% seen once. The source material was unsorted PBMCs, sampled 0.4 years after starting antiretroviral therapy. The receptor comes from a man in his forties or fifties with HIV.

The CDR3: CASSSDTGWNTEAFF. The CDR3, as DNA: TGCGCCAGCAGCAGCGACACAGGGTGGAACACTGAAGCTTTCTTT. The V gene is TRBV5-1, the J gene TRBJ1-1; tentatively, D is TRBD1 (6 bases). Trimming left V 4 bases short and J 1 base short, with 14 bases between. The CDR3 sequence is 15 residues long. Germline-derived CDR1 and CDR2 are SGHRS and YFSETQ.